The rows below give T cell receptor beta chains drawn from one sample of a study of blood T cell repertoires in COVID-19. Data came from immunoSEQ multiplex PCR; TCRdb stores just in-frame clones and leaves some out. The sample includes 170,000 or so clones, less than 90% of them seen just once. The sequencing input was PBMCs or T cells enriched from blood (not recorded which). The receptor set was obtained from a woman in her forties or fifties who had recovered from COVID-19. CDR3s include the opening cysteine and the closing phenylalanine or tryptophan. Each record gives: V gene, J gene, clone size, D gene, CDR3 DNA, CDR3 protein. The D gene is left open where the match is weak. For some rows the clone size is stated as once, few or many, or as a class when expanded; others skip it.

V: TRBV24-1
J: TRBJ2-1
size: -
D: TRBD2
DNA: TGTGCCACCAGTGACCAGCTAGCGGGAGGAGACAATGAGCAGTTCTTC
CDR3: CATSDQLAGGDNEQFF

V: TRBV7-2
J: TRBJ1-1
size: -
D: -
DNA: TGTGCCAGCAGCACCGGGACACTGAACACTGAAGCTTTCTTT
CDR3: CASSTGTLNTEAFF

V: TRBV4-1
J: TRBJ2-1
size: -
D: TRBD2
DNA: TGCGCCAGCAGCCGGGGAGGGACTAGCGGGAGGGCCGGAGGCTACAATGAGCAGTTCTTC
CDR3: CASSRGGTSGRAGGYNEQFF

V: TRBV5-1
J: TRBJ2-1
size: -
D: TRBD2
DNA: TGCGCCAGCAGCTTAACTAGCGGGAGGGTCCATGAGCAGTTCTTC
CDR3: CASSLTSGRVHEQFF

V: TRBV27
J: TRBJ2-7
size: -
D: -
DNA: TGTGCCAGCAGTTTTCAGACTGGCTACGAGCAGTACTTC
CDR3: CASSFQTGYEQYF

V: TRBV6-5
J: TRBJ1-2
size: -
D: -
DNA: TGTGCCAGCAGTTACCGCTCGGCGGGGGGCTACACCTTC
CDR3: CASSYRSAGGYTF

V: TRBV6-5
J: TRBJ1-1
size: -
D: -
DNA: TGTGCCACCCTAGTCGATCCCTCGGGCACTGAAGCTTTCTTT
CDR3: CATLVDPSGTEAFF

V: TRBV13
J: TRBJ2-7
size: once
D: -
DNA: TGTGCCAGCAGTTTAGCTAGTAGCTACGAGCAGTACTTC
CDR3: CASSLASSYEQYF

V: TRBV3-1/TRBV3-2
J: TRBJ2-5
size: -
D: -
DNA: TGTGCCAGCAGCCAAGTGAGCCAAACCCAGTACTTC
CDR3: CASSQVSQTQYF

V: TRBV19
J: TRBJ1-2
size: -
D: TRBD1
DNA: TGTGCCAGTAGTACACGAGGGACAGCCTATGGCTACACCTTC
CDR3: CASSTRGTAYGYTF

V: TRBV5-1
J: TRBJ1-1
size: -
D: -
DNA: TGCGCCAGCAGCTTGGTTTCAGGGCAGGCTGAAGCTTTCTTT
CDR3: CASSLVSGQAEAFF

V: TRBV4-2
J: TRBJ1-3
size: -
D: TRBD1
DNA: TGTGCCAGCAGCCACCCGGGACAGGGGGCGCGTGGAAACACCATATATTTT
CDR3: CASSHPGQGARGNTIYF

V: TRBV4-1
J: TRBJ1-3
size: -
D: -
DNA: TGCGCCAGCAGCCAAGATCGGAGGCGGACCTCTGGAAACACCATATATTTT
CDR3: CASSQDRRRTSGNTIYF

V: TRBV19
J: TRBJ2-2
size: once
D: -
DNA: TGTGCCAGTAGTATCTACACCGGGGAGCTGTTTTTT
CDR3: CASSIYTGELFF

V: TRBV7-8
J: TRBJ1-5
size: -
D: TRBD1
DNA: TGTGCCAGCAGCTTAGGGGGGACAGGGTATAGCAATCAGCCCCAGCATTTT
CDR3: CASSLGGTGYSNQPQHF

V: TRBV29-1
J: TRBJ1-2
size: -
D: TRBD1
DNA: TGCAGCGTCTGGGGCCGTGACAGGGGGGAATATGGCTACACCTTC
CDR3: CSVWGRDRGEYGYTF

V: TRBV11-3
J: TRBJ2-7
size: -
D: -
DNA: TGTGCCAGCAGCTTAGGGGCCCTTGTGCAGGAGCAGTACTTC
CDR3: CASSLGALVQEQYF

V: TRBV3-1/TRBV3-2
J: TRBJ2-5
size: once
D: TRBD2
DNA: TGTGCCAGCAGCAAACCGGGACTAATCCAAGAGACCCAGTACTTC
CDR3: CASSKPGLIQETQYF

V: TRBV4-3
J: TRBJ2-5
size: -
D: TRBD2
DNA: TGCGCCAGCAGCCAATCCACGGATAGCGGGAGCCAAGAGACCCAGTACTTC
CDR3: CASSQSTDSGSQETQYF

V: TRBV7-2
J: TRBJ1-2
size: -
D: TRBD1
DNA: TGTGCCAGCAGCACCGGGACAGGGAGGGGCCACACCTTC
CDR3: CASSTGTGRGHTF

V: TRBV28
J: TRBJ1-6
size: -
D: TRBD1
DNA: TGTGCCAGCAGTTTGGGACAGGGTGGTAACTCACCCCTCCACTTT
CDR3: CASSLGQGGNSPLHF

V: TRBV19
J: TRBJ2-1
size: -
D: TRBD2
DNA: TGTGCCAGTAGTCCCTTTAGCGGGAGATACAATGAGCAGTTCTTC
CDR3: CASSPFSGRYNEQFF

V: TRBV7-6
J: TRBJ2-2
size: -
D: TRBD1
DNA: TGTGCCAGCAGCTCACAGGGGCCGAACACCGGGGAGCTGTTTTTT
CDR3: CASSSQGPNTGELFF

V: TRBV2
J: TRBJ1-6
size: -
D: -
DNA: TGTGCCAGCAGTGGGGAGTGGGATTCACCCCTCCACTTT
CDR3: CASSGEWDSPLHF

V: TRBV28
J: TRBJ2-7
size: -
D: -
DNA: TGTGCCAGCAGTTTATCGGGGAACGAGCAGTACTTC
CDR3: CASSLSGNEQYF

V: TRBV27
J: TRBJ1-5
size: -
D: TRBD1
DNA: TGTGCCAGCAGCACCGGGACAGGGCGTGTCGGTCAGCCCCAGCATTTT
CDR3: CASSTGTGRVGQPQHF

V: TRBV6-5
J: TRBJ1-2
size: -
D: TRBD1
DNA: TGTGCCAGCAGTTACTCGACAGGGACAGCTAACTATGGCTACACCTTC
CDR3: CASSYSTGTANYGYTF

V: TRBV9
J: TRBJ2-1
size: -
D: -
DNA: TGTGCCAGCAGCGTTGGGACTTTCCCCTACAATGAGCAGTTCTTC
CDR3: CASSVGTFPYNEQFF

V: TRBV11-2
J: TRBJ1-6
size: -
D: -
DNA: TGTGCCAGCACCAAAGGGACTACCTCACCCCTCCACTTT
CDR3: CASTKGTTSPLHF

V: TRBV5-4
J: TRBJ1-2
size: -
D: -
DNA: TGTGCCAGCAGCTTGGTCTACAGGTTGAGCGATGGCTACACCTTC
CDR3: CASSLVYRLSDGYTF

V: TRBV30
J: TRBJ1-6
size: few
D: -
DNA: TGTGCCTGGAGTGTAAGCGGTAGCTCCTATAATTCACCCCTCCACTTT
CDR3: CAWSVSGSSYNSPLHF

V: TRBV11-1
J: TRBJ2-7
size: -
D: -
DNA: TGTGCCAGCAGCTTTAATTTCGGGGACGAGCAGTACTTC
CDR3: CASSFNFGDEQYF

V: TRBV10-3
J: TRBJ2-3
size: -
D: -
DNA: TGTGCCTTAGGGGGGGATTACGCAGATACGCAGTATTTT
CDR3: CALGGDYADTQYF

V: TRBV6-2/TRBV6-3
J: TRBJ2-1
size: -
D: TRBD2
DNA: TGTGCCAGCAGTTTACGACTTTCTAGCGGTAGCAATGAGCAGTTCTTC
CDR3: CASSLRLSSGSNEQFF

V: TRBV7-9
J: TRBJ1-3
size: once
D: -
DNA: TGTGCCAGCAGCTCAAGTGGAAGACAGGTCAACACCATATATTTT
CDR3: CASSSSGRQVNTIYF

V: TRBV3-1/TRBV3-2
J: TRBJ2-7
size: -
D: TRBD2
DNA: TGTGCCAGCAGCCAAGGAAAAACTAGCGGGAGACTATACGAGCAGTACTTC
CDR3: CASSQGKTSGRLYEQYF

V: TRBV6-5
J: TRBJ1-4
size: -
D: TRBD1
DNA: TGTGCCAGCATGAGGACAGGGCACGAAAAACTGTTTTTT
CDR3: CASMRTGHEKLFF

V: TRBV27
J: TRBJ1-2
size: -
D: TRBD1
DNA: TGTGCCAGCAGGGGGACAGGGGCACTTTATGGCTACACCTTC
CDR3: CASRGTGALYGYTF

V: TRBV28
J: TRBJ2-3
size: -
D: -
DNA: TGTGCCAGCAGTTTGACAGGAGGCACAGATACGCAGTATTTT
CDR3: CASSLTGGTDTQYF

V: TRBV18
J: TRBJ1-3
size: few
D: TRBD1
DNA: TGTGCCAGCTCACCCGACAGGGCCGCTGGAAACACCATATATTTT
CDR3: CASSPDRAAGNTIYF

V: TRBV4-1
J: TRBJ1-5
size: -
D: -
DNA: TGCGCCAGCAGCCAGAATCAGGGTTCCCGGCAGCCCCAGCATTTT
CDR3: CASSQNQGSRQPQHF

V: TRBV10-3
J: TRBJ2-3
size: -
D: TRBD2
DNA: TGTGCCATCAGTGATCCGCCGGGACTAGCGGGGAGCACAGATACGCAGTATTTT
CDR3: CAISDPPGLAGSTDTQYF

V: TRBV19
J: TRBJ2-3
size: once
D: -
DNA: TGTGCCAGTAGTACGTCAGGGGTTGGGCTAGATACGCAGTATTTT
CDR3: CASSTSGVGLDTQYF

V: TRBV28
J: TRBJ1-1
size: -
D: -
DNA: TGTGCCAGCACGGAGGGAACCACTGAAGCTTTCTTT
CDR3: CASTEGTTEAFF

V: TRBV13
J: TRBJ2-1
size: -
D: TRBD2
DNA: TGTGCCAGCAGCCCCCCTAGCGGGAGGGCGCGGGATGAGCAGTTCTTC
CDR3: CASSPPSGRARDEQFF

V: TRBV27
J: TRBJ2-7
size: -
D: TRBD2
DNA: TGTGCCAGCAGTGCGGGAGTCGGGTCCTACGAGCAGTACTTC
CDR3: CASSAGVGSYEQYF

V: TRBV10-2
J: TRBJ2-1
size: -
D: TRBD2
DNA: TGCGCCAGCAGGCACACTAGCGGGAGAGGGTTCTTC
CDR3: CASRHTSGRGFF

V: TRBV5-1
J: TRBJ2-1
size: -
D: TRBD2
DNA: TGCGCCAGCAAAGCGGGGGAGCAGGATGAGCAGTTCTTC
CDR3: CASKAGEQDEQFF

V: TRBV6-4
J: TRBJ1-1
size: -
D: -
DNA: TGTGCCAGCAGTGACCTACAGGGTAAAGTTGACACTGAAGCTTTCTTT
CDR3: CASSDLQGKVDTEAFF

V: TRBV19
J: TRBJ1-5
size: -
D: TRBD1
DNA: TGTGCCAGTAGTATACGGACAGGGGGTGGTCAGCCCCAGCATTTT
CDR3: CASSIRTGGGQPQHF

V: TRBV19
J: TRBJ1-1
size: -
D: TRBD1
DNA: TGTGCCAGTAGTACTCGACAGGGAGAGAGGTCCCCCGAAGCTTTCTTT
CDR3: CASSTRQGERSPEAFF